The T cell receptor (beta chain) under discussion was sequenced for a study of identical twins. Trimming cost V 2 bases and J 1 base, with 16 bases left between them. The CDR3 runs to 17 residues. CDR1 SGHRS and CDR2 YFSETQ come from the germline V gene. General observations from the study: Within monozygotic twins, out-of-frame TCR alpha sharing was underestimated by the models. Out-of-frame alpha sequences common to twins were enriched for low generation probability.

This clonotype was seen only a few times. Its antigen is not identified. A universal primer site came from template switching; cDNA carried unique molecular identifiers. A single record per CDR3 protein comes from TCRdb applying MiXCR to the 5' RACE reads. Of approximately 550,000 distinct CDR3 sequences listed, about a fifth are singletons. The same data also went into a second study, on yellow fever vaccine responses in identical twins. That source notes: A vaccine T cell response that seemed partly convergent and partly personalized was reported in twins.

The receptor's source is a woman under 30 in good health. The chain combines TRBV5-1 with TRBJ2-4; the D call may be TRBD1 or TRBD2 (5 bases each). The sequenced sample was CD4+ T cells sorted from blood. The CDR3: CASSFDPPGSAKNIQYF. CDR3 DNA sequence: TGCGCCAGCAGCTTCGACCCTCCAGGGAGCGCCAAAAACATTCAGTACTTC.